The next 5 T cell receptor beta chains were all read from a single sample in a study of shared clonotypes between healthy human individuals. Some clones are missing from TCRdb's copy, which holds only in-frame ones; the method was immunoSEQ multiplex PCR. The sample contains a few million clones, 92% of which appear only once. The sample comprised naive CD4+ T cells from PBMCs. Subset denoted: CD45RA+ positively selected. The source of these receptors is a man in his late teens or twenties in good health. Some clones in this sample may be carry-over from other donors' samples.

V gene TRBV4-3 combines with J gene TRBJ1-1; no reliable D call. The germline V and J ends were trimmed by 0 bases and 4 bases, with 6 bases remaining between them. The CDR3 consists of 13 residues. The germline V gene encodes CDR1 LGHNA and CDR2 YSLEER. CDR3 amino acids: CASSQDSATEAFF. The CDR3 DNA is TGCGCCAGCAGCCAAGATAGCGCCACTGAAGCTTTCTTT.

This chain joins TRBV2 and TRBJ2-2; 9 bases fit TRBD2. The germline V gene has CDR1 SNHLY and CDR2 FYNNEI. Trimming at V came to 3 bases and at J to 4 bases, leaving 9 bases not matched to a gene. The length of the CDR3 is 17 residues. The CDR3 sequence is CASSDLREGRGTGELFF. In DNA, the CDR3 is TGTGCCAGCAGTGATTTGCGGGAGGGCCGGGGCACCGGGGAGCTGTTTTTT.

This clone has just one count. This chain joins TRBV27 and TRBJ2-2, with 10 bases lining up with TRBD2. After removal of 2 bases from V and 3 bases from J, the junction contained 3 bases not matched to a gene. This CDR3 has 16 amino acids. CDR1 and CDR2 (germline): MNHEY, SMNVEV (reference sequence). The CDR3 sequence is CASSLGLADYTGELFF. CDR3 in DNA: TGTGCCAGCAGTTTAGGACTAGCGGACTACACCGGGGAGCTGTTTTTT.

J is TRBJ2-5 and V is TRBV5-4; a possible D gene is TRBD1 (5 bases). CDR1 is SGHNT, CDR2 YYREEE, per germline (reference sequence). V lost 3 bases, J lost 5 bases, and 11 bases lay in between. CDR3 length: 13 residues. Here the CDR3 DNA reads TGTGCCAGCAGCTCCGTTAAGGGGGAGACCCAGTACTTC. Protein: CASSSVKGETQYF. The variable domain in full, with the rest retrieved from reference TRBV5-4 and TRBJ2-5, is ETGVTQSPTHLIKTRGQQVTLRCSSQSGHNTVSWYQQALGQGPQFIFQYYREEENGRGNFPPRFSGLQFPNYSSELNVNALELDDSALYLCASSSVKGETQYFGPGTRLLVL.

Comments on this clone: Other DNA sequences in the same sample also yield this CDR3. The chain employs TRBV5-1 and TRBJ2-5; D is ambiguous. The CDR3 spans 13 residues. V was shortened by 0 bases and J by 5 bases, with 8 bases between the two germline ends. Germline V gene data show CDR1 as SGHRS and CDR2 as YFSETQ. CDR3 residues: CASSLAGWETQYF. CDR3 coding DNA: TGCGCCAGCAGCTTGGCCGGGTGGGAGACCCAGTACTTC.